The clone carrying this T cell receptor beta chain was detected only a few times. Antigen specificity is unknown. These data belong to a study of T cell repertoires in cytomegalovirus infection. Study overall: HLA-C-restricted CMV epitopes, recently identified, and well-studied HLA-B-restricted ones were used by the study. Matching HLA type, along with CMV infection, was indicated by public TCR beta signatures. Study-wide results and caveats: CMV-specific TCR beta clonotypes restricted by HLA-C were the ones dominating the ex vivo response.

TCRdb re-called the reads with MiXCR, one entry per CDR3 protein. This sample has roughly 730,000 distinct CDR3 sequences, with around 35% found just once. Trimming took 3 bases from V and 8 from J, leaving 5 bases between them. This CDR3 has 12 residues. The sequence was obtained from a human donor in good health (CMV status not recorded). Some clones in this sample may be carry-over from other donors' samples. The chain joins TRBV12-3 or TRBV12-4 to TRBJ1-6; D unresolved. Sequencing was performed on cultured PBMCs, taken from culture after CMV antigen stimulation. The CDR3 DNA sequence: TGTGCCAGCAGTTTTGAGTATTCACCCCTCCACTTT. Its translation: CASSFEYSPLHF.